Listed below are T cell receptor beta chains from one sample, sequenced in a study of T cells after yellow fever vaccination. MiXCR, run by TCRdb on the 5' RACE reads, gives a single entry per CDR3 protein. Of 250,000 or so distinct CDR3 sequences listed, about 3.9% are singletons. This specimen was PBMCs, taken 15 days after the yellow fever booster vaccination. The receptors derive from a young man who received the YFV17D yellow fever vaccine. Both conserved end residues are part of each CDR3. A D gene is named only where the DNA matches it firmly. Size is omitted from some rows. Given values are once, few, many or a class for expanded clones.

v_gene: TRBV25-1
j_gene: TRBJ2-1
abundance: .
d_gene: .
CDR3nt: TGTGCCAGCCTTGGACAGCAACCCTACAATGAGCAGTTCTTC
CDR3aa: CASLGQQPYNEQFF

v_gene: TRBV7-2
j_gene: TRBJ2-5
abundance: many
d_gene: TRBD2
CDR3nt: TGTGCCAGCAGCTTCGGACTAGCGGGGACCGAGACCCAGTACTTC
CDR3aa: CASSFGLAGTETQYF

v_gene: TRBV20-1
j_gene: TRBJ2-5
abundance: many
d_gene: .
CDR3nt: TGCAGTGCGGATAAGCAGGACAGCCCCCAAGAGACCCAGTACTTC
CDR3aa: CSADKQDSPQETQYF

v_gene: TRBV18
j_gene: TRBJ1-1
abundance: .
d_gene: .
CDR3nt: TGTGCCAGCTCACCCGAAGGAGCTGAAGCTTTCTTT
CDR3aa: CASSPEGAEAFF

v_gene: TRBV11-2
j_gene: TRBJ2-2
abundance: many
d_gene: .
CDR3nt: TGTGCCAGCAGCTTAGGGCCAGGGATTACCGGGGAGCTGTTTTTT
CDR3aa: CASSLGPGITGELFF

v_gene: TRBV3-1
j_gene: TRBJ2-1
abundance: many
d_gene: TRBD2
CDR3nt: TGTGCCAGCAGACCCAGCGGGGGGGGCTACAATGAGCAGTTCTTC
CDR3aa: CASRPSGGGYNEQFF

v_gene: TRBV27
j_gene: TRBJ1-1
abundance: many
d_gene: .
CDR3nt: TGTGCCAGCAGTTTAGGGCCAGGGGAGGTGTACACTGAAGCTTTCTTT
CDR3aa: CASSLGPGEVYTEAFF

v_gene: TRBV10-3
j_gene: TRBJ1-6
abundance: many
d_gene: .
CDR3nt: TGTGCCATCAGTGAGCAGAGGATACCCCTCCACTTT
CDR3aa: CAISEQRIPLHF

v_gene: TRBV9
j_gene: TRBJ2-3
abundance: many
d_gene: TRBD2
CDR3nt: TGTGCCAGCAGCCCCCGGACTAGCGGGGGGATAACAGATACGCAGTATTTT
CDR3aa: CASSPRTSGGITDTQYF

v_gene: TRBV24-1
j_gene: TRBJ2-3
abundance: few
d_gene: .
CDR3nt: TGTGCCACCAGCGGATCTAGCACAGATACGCAGTATTTT
CDR3aa: CATSGSSTDTQYF

v_gene: TRBV7-6
j_gene: TRBJ1-3
abundance: many
d_gene: TRBD1
CDR3nt: TGTGCCAGCAGCTTGGGACAGGGGGCGATTGGAAACACCATATATTTT
CDR3aa: CASSLGQGAIGNTIYF

v_gene: TRBV7-9
j_gene: TRBJ1-3
abundance: many
d_gene: .
CDR3nt: TGTGCCAGCAGCTCCAATCTATCTGGAAACACCATATATTTT
CDR3aa: CASSSNLSGNTIYF

v_gene: TRBV5-4
j_gene: TRBJ1-1
abundance: .
d_gene: .
CDR3nt: TGTGCCAGCAGCCCTTGGTTGAACACTGAAGCTTTCTTT
CDR3aa: CASSPWLNTEAFF

v_gene: TRBV29-1
j_gene: TRBJ2-2
abundance: many
d_gene: .
CDR3nt: TGCAGCGTTCCTCGGGGTACCGGGGAGCTGTTTTTT
CDR3aa: CSVPRGTGELFF

v_gene: TRBV7-2
j_gene: TRBJ1-3
abundance: many
d_gene: .
CDR3nt: TGTGCCAGCAGCTTAGCAGGGGGGCCATCAGGCACCATATATTTT
CDR3aa: CASSLAGGPSGTIYF

v_gene: TRBV7-9
j_gene: TRBJ1-3
abundance: many
d_gene: .
CDR3nt: TGTGCCAGCAGCTTACCTAAAGGCCAGTCAGTTTCTGGAAACACCATATATTTT
CDR3aa: CASSLPKGQSVSGNTIYF

v_gene: TRBV4-2
j_gene: TRBJ1-6
abundance: many
d_gene: .
CDR3nt: TGTGCCAGCAGCCAAGAGGACGGGTCGACCCAGTCACCCCTCCACTTT
CDR3aa: CASSQEDGSTQSPLHF

v_gene: TRBV4-2
j_gene: TRBJ1-6
abundance: .
d_gene: .
CDR3nt: TGTGCCAGCAGCCAAGAGCCAGACTCACCCCTCCACTTT
CDR3aa: CASSQEPDSPLHF

v_gene: TRBV15
j_gene: TRBJ2-3
abundance: many
d_gene: TRBD1
CDR3nt: TGTGCCACCAGCAGGCCCGGGACAGGCACAGATACGCAGTATTTT
CDR3aa: CATSRPGTGTDTQYF

v_gene: TRBV6-4
j_gene: TRBJ2-1
abundance: few
d_gene: .
CDR3nt: TGTGCCAGCAGTGACTCATCAGGTAATCCTAGGAGCTCCTACAATGAGCAGTTCTTC
CDR3aa: CASSDSSGNPRSSYNEQFF

v_gene: TRBV5-1
j_gene: TRBJ2-5
abundance: many
d_gene: TRBD1
CDR3nt: TGCGCCAGCAGCTTGGCCCCCGGGACAGAGAAAGAGACCCAGTACTTC
CDR3aa: CASSLAPGTEKETQYF

v_gene: TRBV29-1
j_gene: TRBJ1-5
abundance: many
d_gene: .
CDR3nt: TGCAGCGTGCAGGGGATGGGCAATCAGCCCCAGCATTTT
CDR3aa: CSVQGMGNQPQHF

v_gene: TRBV7-7
j_gene: TRBJ2-5
abundance: many
d_gene: TRBD2
CDR3nt: TGTGCTAGCAGCGTGGGACTAGCGGGGGGACAAGAGACCCAGTACTTC
CDR3aa: CASSVGLAGGQETQYF